The 32 T cell receptor beta chains below come from one sample, sequenced in a study of blood T cell repertoires in COVID-19 (dated by TCRdb to 2020 to 2022). Libraries were prepared through the immunoSEQ multiplex PCR assay. TCRdb provides this immuneACCESS table in a form limited to in-frame rearrangements. Some clones are lacking; in checked studies, under half of them reflect an unresolved V gene, and why the rest are absent is not known. This sample gives around 44,000 clones in total; 65% to 85% of them show up just once. Clones ranked in the top ten supply approximately 37% of the sample. Source material: peripheral blood. Receptor source: a man aged 40-49 years with active or convalescent COVID-19.

The chain carries TRBV4-2 and TRBJ1-4, with 12 bases that match TRBD1. Unmatched junction bases numbered 6, after V lost 6 bases and J lost 4 bases. The CDR3 spans 16 residues. Germline V gives CDR1 LGHNA, CDR2 YNFKEQ. CDR3 sequence: CASRGTGGSLNEKLFF. The CDR3 coding sequence is TGTGCCAGCAGGGGGACAGGGGGCTCCCTTAATGAAAAACTGTTTTTT.

This clone was counted a few times. The chain uses TRBV7-9 and TRBJ1-6, with D unresolved. V was trimmed by 2 bases and J by 6 bases, leaving 11 bases between them. Germline V gives CDR1 SEHNR, CDR2 FQNEAQ (reference sequence). The CDR3 sequence is 15 residues long. The CDR3 protein is CASSLSRELNSPLHF. The CDR3, as DNA: TGTGCCAGCAGCTTATCCCGGGAGCTTAATTCACCCCTCCACTTT.

The chain recombines TRBV29-1 with TRBJ2-5; 10 bases line up with TRBD1. Looked up from germline, CDR1 is SQVTM and CDR2 is ANQGSEA. The V segment lost 6 bases and the J segment 5 bases; nucleotides outside the gene matches: 3. The CDR3 contains 12 residues. The CDR3 DNA sequence: TGCAGCGTGGGGACAGGGGCGGAGACCCAGTACTTC. It encodes CSVGTGAETQYF.

The V and J genes are TRBV4-3 and TRBJ2-7, with 7 bases lining up with TRBD1. Trimming at V came to 4 bases and at J to 4 bases, leaving 7 bases not matched to a gene. The V gene's germline CDR1 is LGHNA and CDR2 YSLEER. This CDR3 contains 14 residues. The CDR3 loop is CASSLSGQAYEQYF. The CDR3 nucleotides read TGCGCCAGCAGCCTCAGCGGACAGGCGTACGAGCAGTACTTC.

The rearrangement links TRBV4-1 to TRBJ2-4; 7 bases match TRBD2. Germline V gene sequence: CDR1 MGHRA, CDR2 YSYEKL. Trimming cost V 1 base and J 7 bases; bases outside gene matches: 10. CDR3 length: 16 residues. The CDR3 region has the DNA TGCGCCAGCAGCCAAGGCCCGGGAGGCACCGGGAACATTCAGTACTTC. Protein product: CASSQGPGGTGNIQYF.

V and J are TRBV7-9 and TRBJ2-7; possibly TRBD1 for D (5 bases). This CDR3 is built from 15 residues. Between the trimmed V and J ends, which lost 1 base and 3 bases, there was a span of 13 bases. Per the germline V gene, CDR1 is SEHNR and CDR2 is FQNEAQ (reference sequence). The CDR3 reads CASSLGIQGFYEQYF. The CDR3 DNA reads as TGTGCCAGCAGCTTAGGCATTCAGGGATTCTACGAGCAGTACTTC.

The V and J genes are TRBV19 and TRBJ1-1; 8 nucleotides align to TRBD1. Germline CDR1 and CDR2: LNHDA and SQIVND (reference sequence). The junction had 6 bases not matched to a gene; V was cut back by 5 bases and J by 7 bases. CDR3 length equals 13 residues. The CDR3 loop reads CASSLGQGFEAFF. The CDR3 nucleotides read TGTGCCAGTAGTCTCGGACAGGGATTTGAAGCTTTCTTT.

The genes are TRBV5-1 and TRBJ2-7; D perhaps matches TRBD2 (6 bases). V lost 0 bases, J lost 5 bases, and 12 bases lay in between. The CDR3 extends over 14 amino acids. Germline CDR1 SGHRS, CDR2 YFSETQ. CDR3 protein: CASSLAGGPNEQYF. The CDR3 coding sequence is TGCGCCAGCAGCTTGGCCGGGGGACCCAACGAGCAGTACTTC.

The chain is built from TRBV7-3 and TRBJ2-1, with D maybe TRBD1 (5 bases). This CDR3 has 18 residues. Germline CDR1 and CDR2: SGHTA and FQGTGA. Trimming shortened V by 5 bases and J by 7 bases, and 27 bases separated the two germline ends. The CDR3 DNA is TGTGCCAGCAGCCGAAGGTCCGGACACCCTACCGATGGGAATGAGCAGTTCTTC. It translates to CASSRRSGHPTDGNEQFF.

This chain links TRBV30 with TRBJ1-2; no clear D gene. V gave up 5 bases and J gave up 8 bases, with 15 bases separating them. CDR1 GTSNPN and CDR2 SVGIG come from the germline V gene (reference sequence). This CDR3 comprises 12 residues. DNA for the CDR3: TGTGCCTGGTGGTCCCTAGGTCGAGGCTACACCTTC. Its protein is CAWWSLGRGYTF.

This clone was observed a single time. The rearrangement joins TRBV24-1 to TRBJ2-1; weak D call: TRBD2 (7 bases). Trimming stripped 3 bases from V and 7 bases from J, with 18 bases between. This CDR3 is built from 16 residues. Germline V gives CDR1 KGHDR, CDR2 SFDVKD. The CDR3 nucleotides are TGTGCCACCAGTGATGGAGGGGGAGGGGTGAGGAATGAGCAGTTCTTC. It codes for CATSDGGGGVRNEQFF.

This clone has just a few counts. This chain joins TRBV25-1 and TRBJ2-1; 7 nucleotides agree with TRBD1. Germline assignment: CDR1 MGHDK and CDR2 SYGVNS. V was pared by 4 bases and J by 6 bases, with 6 bases of the junction left unmatched. This CDR3 contains 14 residues. The CDR3 nucleotides are TGTGCCAGCAGTGGTCCCACAGGGGTCAATGAGCAGTTCTTC. Its translation is CASSGPTGVNEQFF.

V and J are TRBV6-6 and TRBJ2-1; D perhaps matches TRBD2 (7 bases). From germline, CDR1 is MNHNY and CDR2 SVGAGI (reference sequence). This CDR3 region has 14 residues. The V gene lost 4 bases and the J gene lost 4 bases, with 11 bases spanning the gap. This CDR3 reads CASSWEGGYNEQFF. The CDR3 region has the DNA TGTGCCAGCAGTTGGGAGGGGGGGTACAATGAGCAGTTCTTC.

This clone showed up just a few times. The chain uses TRBV4-3 and TRBJ1-1; D is uncertain. The ends were cut back, 0 bases at V and 5 bases at J, with 7 bases in the middle. The CDR3 covers 13 residues. The germline V gene encodes CDR1 LGHNA and CDR2 YSLEER. In nucleotides, the CDR3 is TGCGCCAGCAGCCAAGATCACGGGACTGAAGCTTTCTTT. This codes for CASSQDHGTEAFF.

The gene calls are TRBV19 and TRBJ1-2; D remains unclear. V lost 0 bases and J lost 5, with 13 bases in between. The CDR3 runs to 15 residues. Germline V gene sequence: CDR1 LNHDA, CDR2 SQIVND (reference sequence). The CDR3 bases are TGTGCCAGTAGTATAGAAGGTGGGCAGATTTATGGCTACACCTTC. As protein: CASSIEGGQIYGYTF.

The J gene is TRBJ1-5, the V gene TRBV6-5; possible D gene TRBD1, 6 bases. This CDR3 region has 14 residues. The germline V and J ends were trimmed by 6 bases and 2 bases, with 11 bases remaining between them. The germline CDR1 and CDR2 sequences are MNHEY and SVGAGI. The CDR3 sequence is CASRNREGNQPQHF. In nucleotides, the CDR3 is TGTGCCAGCAGAAACAGGGAAGGCAATCAGCCCCAGCATTTT.

The chain has TRBV11-2 and TRBJ2-1; D is perhaps TRBD2 (6 bases). Trimming removed 7 bases at V and 5 bases at J, with 18 bases between. Germline V gives CDR1 SGHAT, CDR2 FQNNGV. This CDR3 contains 15 residues. CDR3 sequence reads: CASTLTGRMNNEQFF. The CDR3 DNA reads TGTGCCAGCACCCTAACTGGGAGGATGAACAATGAGCAGTTCTTC.

The chain has TRBV5-1 and TRBJ2-3; 7 nucleotides match TRBD2. The V and J ends lost 3 bases and 2 bases, in that order; junction bases with no gene match: 3. There are 14 residues in the CDR3. CDR1 is SGHRS, CDR2 YFSETQ, per germline. CDR3 protein: CASSSGTITDTQYF. Written as DNA, the CDR3 is TGCGCCAGCAGCTCCGGGACTATCACAGATACGCAGTATTTT. The whole variable domain, remainder taken from reference TRBV5-1 and TRBJ2-3, is KAGVTQTPRYLIKTRGQQVTLSCSPISGHRSVSWYQQTPGQGLQFLFEYFSETQRNKGNFPGRFSGRQFSNSRSEMNVSTLELGDSALYLCASSSGTITDTQYFGPGTRLTVL.

The chain uses TRBV10-3 and TRBJ1-1; D unclear. This CDR3 is built from 11 residues. V dropped 10 bases and J dropped 2 bases, with 8 bases sitting between them. Germline lookup yields CDR1 ENHRY and CDR2 SYGVKD. The CDR3 DNA follows: TGTGCCACCGTAGAAAACACTGAAGCTTTCTTT. Amino acid sequence: CATVENTEAFF.

Sample share makes this clone medium-sized. CDR3 in amino acids: CASSFSGVGEKLFF. CDR3 bases: TGTGCCAGCAGCTTTTCAGGGGTTGGAGAAAAACTGTTTTTT. The V gene is TRBV5-5, the J gene TRBJ1-4; the D gene is possibly TRBD1 (6 bases). This CDR3 region has 14 residues. In germline, CDR1 is SGHKS, CDR2 YYEKEE (reference sequence). V dropped 2 bases and J dropped 8 bases, with 13 bases sitting between them.

The chain couples TRBV2 to TRBJ2-5; the match to TRBD2 covers 10 bases. CDR1 SNHLY and CDR2 FYNNEI come from the germline V gene. V shed 6 bases and J 2 bases; nucleotides not matched to a gene: 9. CDR3 size: 16 residues. This CDR3 reads CASSPELAGPQETQYF. The CDR3 nucleotides are TGTGCCAGCAGCCCCGAACTAGCGGGACCACAAGAGACCCAGTACTTC.

CDR3 residues: CASSLEGGREKETQYF. The CDR3 nucleotides are TGTGCCAGCAGCTTGGAAGGCGGCAGGGAAAAAGAGACCCAGTACTTC. This chain links TRBV5-6 with TRBJ2-5; D possibly corresponds to TRBD1 (5 bases). Per germline, CDR1 SGHDT and CDR2 YYEEEE. Trimming shortened V by 0 bases and J by 3 bases, and 15 bases separated the two germline ends. The CDR3 totals 16 residues.

The CDR3 DNA is TGCGCCAGCAGCCCGGACACGAATCAGCCCCAGCATTTT. Translation: CASSPDTNQPQHF. This chain connects TRBV5-1 to TRBJ1-5, with D possibly TRBD1 on 5 matching bases. Germline V gene data show CDR1 as SGHRS and CDR2 as YFSETQ. V lost 4 bases, J lost 4 bases, and 9 bases lay in between. The CDR3 has 13 amino acids.

V usage is TRBV5-1 and J usage is TRBJ2-1; possibly TRBD2 for D (6 bases). V was trimmed by 2 bases and J by 6 bases, leaving 15 bases between them. The CDR3 consists of 15 residues. Per germline, CDR1 SGHRS and CDR2 YFSETQ. The DNA for the CDR3 is TGCGCCAGCAGCTTTGGGCAGGCGGGGCCCAATGAGCAGTTCTTC. This codes for CASSFGQAGPNEQFF.

The V call is TRBV19, the J call TRBJ1-3; tentatively, D is TRBD1 (5 bases). Trimming took 3 bases from V and 3 from J, leaving 12 bases between them. Germline V gene sequence: CDR1 LNHDA, CDR2 SQIVND (reference sequence). This CDR3 is 15 amino acids long. The CDR3 loop is CASSIEGTHGNTIYF. The CDR3 region has the DNA TGTGCCAGTAGTATTGAGGGGACTCATGGAAACACCATATATTTT.

J is TRBJ1-2 and V is TRBV4-1, with 7 bases that match TRBD1. The CDR3 totals 16 residues. The germline V gene has CDR1 MGHRA and CDR2 YSYEKL. The trim removed 5 bases at V and 3 bases at J, leaving 12 bases unmatched. The CDR3 bases are TGCGCCAGCAGCGGGCAAACAGGGGCCGATTACTATGGCTACACCTTC. This gives the protein CASSGQTGADYYGYTF.

This clone was seen more than once but under ten times. The chain recombines TRBV7-9 with TRBJ2-1, with 8 bases matching TRBD2. Germline V gene lookup returns CDR1 SEHNR and CDR2 FQNEAQ (reference sequence). This CDR3 is built from 15 residues. V was clipped by 5 bases and J by 10 bases; unmatched bases: 13. The CDR3 spells CASSPQAGAQAEQFF. The CDR3 DNA is TGTGCCAGCAGCCCGCAAGCGGGAGCGCAGGCGGAGCAGTTCTTC.

The V and J genes are TRBV28 and TRBJ1-1; 7 bases are a match to TRBD1. Germline trimming cut 1 base from V and 5 bases from J; bases unmatched to any gene: 4. Germline V gives CDR1 MDHEN, CDR2 SYDVKM. The CDR3 has 14 residues. For the CDR3, the DNA is TGTGCCAGCAGTTTATCGGACAGGAGGACTGAAGCTTTCTTT. This translates into CASSLSDRRTEAFF.

The genes are TRBV29-1 and TRBJ2-2; 9 positions agree with TRBD1. Germline V lookup: CDR1 SQVTM, CDR2 ANQGSEA. The CDR3 runs to 13 residues. V trimming: 4 bases; J trimming: 7 bases; junction bases outside the gene matches: 4. CDR3 nucleotides: TGCAGCGTTGGGGACAGGGCAGTCGGGGAGCTGTTTTTT. Residues: CSVGDRAVGELFF.

The rearrangement links TRBV28 to TRBJ1-5; D is uncertain. The germline V gene has CDR1 MDHEN and CDR2 SYDVKM. Trimming cost V 6 bases and J 1 base, with 7 bases left between them. This CDR3 region has 13 residues. DNA of the CDR3: TGTGCCAGCAGATCAGGAAGCAATCAGCCCCAGCATTTT. Its translation is CASRSGSNQPQHF.

V and J are TRBV9 and TRBJ1-6; D uncertain. The ends were cut back, 1 base at V and 5 bases at J, with 7 bases in the middle. Germline-derived CDR1 and CDR2 are SGDLS and YYNGEE. The CDR3 loop spans 14 amino acids. CDR3 nucleotide sequence: TGTGCCAGCAGCGTAACAGCTCATAATTCACCCCTCCACTTT. Residues: CASSVTAHNSPLHF.

The gene calls are TRBV6-1 and TRBJ1-1; D is unclear. V was shortened by 1 base and J by 2 bases, with 8 bases between the two germline ends. CDR3 length: 14 residues. Germline V CDR1 and CDR2: MNHNS, SASEGT. The CDR3 protein is CASSEGPFNTEAFF. DNA for the CDR3: TGTGCCAGCAGTGAAGGGCCCTTCAACACTGAAGCTTTCTTT.